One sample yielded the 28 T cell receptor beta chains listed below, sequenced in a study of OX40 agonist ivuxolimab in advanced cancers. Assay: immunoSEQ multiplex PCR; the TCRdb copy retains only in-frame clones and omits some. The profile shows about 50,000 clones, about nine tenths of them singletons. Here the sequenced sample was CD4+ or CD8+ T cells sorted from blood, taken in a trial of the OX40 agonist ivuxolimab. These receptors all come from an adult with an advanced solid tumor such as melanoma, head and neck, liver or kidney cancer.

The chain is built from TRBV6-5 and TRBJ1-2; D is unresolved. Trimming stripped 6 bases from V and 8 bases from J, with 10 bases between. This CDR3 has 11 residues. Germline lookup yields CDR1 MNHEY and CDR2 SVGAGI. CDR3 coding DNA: TGTGCCAGCAGCCACCCAAGGGGCTACACCTTC. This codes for CASSHPRGYTF.

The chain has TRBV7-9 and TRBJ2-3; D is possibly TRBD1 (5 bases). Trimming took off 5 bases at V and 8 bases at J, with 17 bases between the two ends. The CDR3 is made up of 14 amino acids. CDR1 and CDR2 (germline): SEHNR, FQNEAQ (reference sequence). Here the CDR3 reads CASSAGRQTTTQYF. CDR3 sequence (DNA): TGTGCCAGCAGCGCTGGCCGACAGACCACTACGCAGTATTTT.

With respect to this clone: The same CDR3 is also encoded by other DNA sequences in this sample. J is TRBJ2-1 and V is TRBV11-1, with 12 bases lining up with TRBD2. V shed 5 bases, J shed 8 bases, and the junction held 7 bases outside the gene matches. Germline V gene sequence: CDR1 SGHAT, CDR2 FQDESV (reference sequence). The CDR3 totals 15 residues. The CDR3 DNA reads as TGTGCCAGCAGCCCAATGGCTAGCGGGAGGGATGAGCAGTTCTTC. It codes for CASSPMASGRDEQFF.

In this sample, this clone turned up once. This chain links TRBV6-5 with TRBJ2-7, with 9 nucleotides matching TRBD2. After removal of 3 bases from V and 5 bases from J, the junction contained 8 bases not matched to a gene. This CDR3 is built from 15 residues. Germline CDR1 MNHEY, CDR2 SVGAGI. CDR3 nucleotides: TGTGCCAGCAGTTATGCTCCTAGCGGGACACACGAGCAGTACTTC. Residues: CASSYAPSGTHEQYF.

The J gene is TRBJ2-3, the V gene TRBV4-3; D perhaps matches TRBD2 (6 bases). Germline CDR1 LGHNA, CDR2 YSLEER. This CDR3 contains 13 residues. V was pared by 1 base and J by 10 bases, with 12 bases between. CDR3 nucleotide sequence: TGCGCCAGCAGCCAAGGGATACGGGAGCCGCAGTATTTT. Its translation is CASSQGIREPQYF.

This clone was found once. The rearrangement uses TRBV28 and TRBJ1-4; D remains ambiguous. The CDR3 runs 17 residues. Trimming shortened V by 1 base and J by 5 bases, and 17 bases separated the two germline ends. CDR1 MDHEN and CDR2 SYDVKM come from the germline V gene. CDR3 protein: CASSLSLTEPTNEKLFF. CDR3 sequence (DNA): TGTGCCAGCAGTTTATCCCTGACCGAGCCCACAAATGAAAAACTGTTTTTT. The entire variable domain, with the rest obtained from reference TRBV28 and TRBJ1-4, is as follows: DVKVTQSSRYLVKRTGEKVFLECVQDMDHENMFWYRQDPGLGLRLIYFSYDVKMKEKGDIPEGYSVSREKKERFSLILESASTNQTSMYLCASSLSLTEPTNEKLFFGSGTQLSVL.

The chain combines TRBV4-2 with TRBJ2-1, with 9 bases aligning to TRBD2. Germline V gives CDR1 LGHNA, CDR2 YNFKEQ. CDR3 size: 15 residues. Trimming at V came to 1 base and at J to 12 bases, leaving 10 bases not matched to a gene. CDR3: CASSQGLAVLQGQFF. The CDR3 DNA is TGTGCCAGCAGCCAAGGACTAGCGGTTTTACAGGGGCAGTTCTTC.

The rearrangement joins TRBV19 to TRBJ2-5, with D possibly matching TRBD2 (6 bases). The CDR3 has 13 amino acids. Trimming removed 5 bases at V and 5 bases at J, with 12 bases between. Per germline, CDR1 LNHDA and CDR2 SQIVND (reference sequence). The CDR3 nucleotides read TGTGCCAGTAGTTTCGGGCTAGCGGAGACCCAGTACTTC. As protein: CASSFGLAETQYF.

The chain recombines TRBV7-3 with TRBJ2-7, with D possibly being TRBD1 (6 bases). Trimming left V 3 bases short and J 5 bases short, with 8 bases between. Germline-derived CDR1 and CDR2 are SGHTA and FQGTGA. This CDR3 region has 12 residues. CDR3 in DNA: TGTGCCAGCAGCTTCCGGGACAACGAGCAGTACTTC. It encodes CASSFRDNEQYF.

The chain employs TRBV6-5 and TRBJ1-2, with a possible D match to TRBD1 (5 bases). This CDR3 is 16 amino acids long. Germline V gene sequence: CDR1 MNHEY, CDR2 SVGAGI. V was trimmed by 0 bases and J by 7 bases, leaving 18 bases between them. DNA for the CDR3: TGTGCCAGCAGTTACTCTCTCCGGCAGGGACCCGCTGGCTACACCTTC. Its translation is CASSYSLRQGPAGYTF.

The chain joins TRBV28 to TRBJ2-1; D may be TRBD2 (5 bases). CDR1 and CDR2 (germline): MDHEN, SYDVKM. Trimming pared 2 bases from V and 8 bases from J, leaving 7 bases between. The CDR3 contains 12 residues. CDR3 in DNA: TGTGCCAGCAGTTTAGAGGGCCATGAGCAGTTCTTC. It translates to CASSLEGHEQFF. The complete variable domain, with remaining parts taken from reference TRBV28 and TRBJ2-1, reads DVKVTQSSRYLVKRTGEKVFLECVQDMDHENMFWYRQDPGLGLRLIYFSYDVKMKEKGDIPEGYSVSREKKERFSLILESASTNQTSMYLCASSLEGHEQFFGPGTRLTVL.

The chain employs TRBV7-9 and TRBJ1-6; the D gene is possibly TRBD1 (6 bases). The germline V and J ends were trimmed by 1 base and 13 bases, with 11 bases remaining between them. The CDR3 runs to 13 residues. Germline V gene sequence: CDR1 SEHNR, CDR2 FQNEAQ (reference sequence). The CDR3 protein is CASSLGAGAPLHF. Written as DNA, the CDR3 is TGTGCCAGCAGCTTAGGGGCGGGGGCGCCCCTCCACTTT.

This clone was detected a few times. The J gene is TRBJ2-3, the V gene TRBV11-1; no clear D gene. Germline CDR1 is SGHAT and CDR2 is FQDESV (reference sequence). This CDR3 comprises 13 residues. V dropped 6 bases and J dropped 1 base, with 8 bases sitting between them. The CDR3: CASSQGGTDTQYF. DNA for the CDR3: TGTGCCAGCAGTCAAGGAGGCACAGATACGCAGTATTTT.

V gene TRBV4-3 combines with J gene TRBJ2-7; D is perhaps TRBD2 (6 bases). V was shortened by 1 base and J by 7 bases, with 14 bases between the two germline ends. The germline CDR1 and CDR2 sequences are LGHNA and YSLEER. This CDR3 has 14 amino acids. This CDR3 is CASSQGGGKKEQYF. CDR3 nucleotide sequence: TGCGCCAGCAGCCAAGGAGGAGGGAAAAAGGAGCAGTACTTC.

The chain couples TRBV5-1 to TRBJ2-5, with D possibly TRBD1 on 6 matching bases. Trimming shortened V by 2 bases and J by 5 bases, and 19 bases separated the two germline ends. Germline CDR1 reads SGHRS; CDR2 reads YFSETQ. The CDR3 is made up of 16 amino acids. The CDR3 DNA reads TGCGCCAGCAGCTTCCGACAGGCCTATGCCGCGGAGACCCAGTACTTC. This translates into CASSFRQAYAAETQYF. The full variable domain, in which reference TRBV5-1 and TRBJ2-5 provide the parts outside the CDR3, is KAGVTQTPRYLIKTRGQQVTLSCSPISGHRSVSWYQQTPGQGLQFLFEYFSETQRNKGNFPGRFSGRQFSNSRSEMNVSTLELGDSALYLCASSFRQAYAAETQYFGPGTRLLVL.

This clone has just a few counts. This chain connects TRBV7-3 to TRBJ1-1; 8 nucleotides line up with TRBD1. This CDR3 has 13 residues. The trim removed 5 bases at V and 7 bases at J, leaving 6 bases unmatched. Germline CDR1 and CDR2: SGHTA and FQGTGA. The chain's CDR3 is CASSRGTGGEAFF. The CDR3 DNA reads TGTGCCAGCAGCAGGGGGACAGGAGGTGAAGCTTTCTTT. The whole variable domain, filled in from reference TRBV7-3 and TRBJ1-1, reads GAGVSQTPSNKVTEKGKYVELRCDPISGHTALYWYRQSLGQGPEFLIYFQGTGAADDSGLPNDRFFAVRPEGSVSTLKIQRTERGDSAVYLCASSRGTGGEAFFGQGTRLTVV.

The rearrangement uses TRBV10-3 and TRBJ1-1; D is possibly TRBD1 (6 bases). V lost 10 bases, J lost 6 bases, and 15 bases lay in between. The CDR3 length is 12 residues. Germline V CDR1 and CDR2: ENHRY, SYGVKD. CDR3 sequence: CATTGGRAEAFF. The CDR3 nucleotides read TGTGCCACCACCGGGGGGCGGGCTGAAGCTTTCTTT.

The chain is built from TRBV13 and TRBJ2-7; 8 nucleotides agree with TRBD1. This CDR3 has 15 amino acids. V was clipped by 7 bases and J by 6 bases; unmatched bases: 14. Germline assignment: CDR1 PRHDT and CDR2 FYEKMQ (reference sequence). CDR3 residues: CASTLRGTGSGEQYF. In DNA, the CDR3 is TGTGCCAGCACCCTACGGGGGACAGGATCCGGCGAGCAGTACTTC.

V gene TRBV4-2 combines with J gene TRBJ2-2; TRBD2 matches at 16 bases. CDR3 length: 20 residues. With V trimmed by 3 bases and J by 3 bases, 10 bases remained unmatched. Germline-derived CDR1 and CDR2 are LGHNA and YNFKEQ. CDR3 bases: TGTGCCAGCAGCCAGGGACTAGCGGGAGGGCTGACCCCTTACACCGGGGAGCTGTTTTTT. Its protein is CASSQGLAGGLTPYTGELFF.

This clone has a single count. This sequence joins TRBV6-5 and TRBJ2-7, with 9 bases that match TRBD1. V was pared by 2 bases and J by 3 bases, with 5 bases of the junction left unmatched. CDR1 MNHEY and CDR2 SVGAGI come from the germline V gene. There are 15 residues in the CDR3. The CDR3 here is CASSYPGTGIYEQYF. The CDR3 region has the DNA TGTGCCAGCAGTTACCCCGGGACAGGGATCTACGAGCAGTACTTC.

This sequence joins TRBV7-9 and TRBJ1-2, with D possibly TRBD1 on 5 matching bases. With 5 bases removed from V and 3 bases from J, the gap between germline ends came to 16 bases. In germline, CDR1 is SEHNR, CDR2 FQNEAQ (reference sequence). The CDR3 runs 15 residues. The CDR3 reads CASSPAGTAHYGYTF. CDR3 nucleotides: TGTGCCAGCAGCCCGGCCGGGACGGCTCACTATGGCTACACCTTC. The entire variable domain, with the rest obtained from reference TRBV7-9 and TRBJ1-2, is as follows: DTGVSQNPRHKITKRGQNVTFRCDPISEHNRLYWYRQTLGQGPEFLTYFQNEAQLEKSRLLSDRFSAERPKGSFSTLEIQRTEQGDSAMYLCASSPAGTAHYGYTFGSGTRLTVV.

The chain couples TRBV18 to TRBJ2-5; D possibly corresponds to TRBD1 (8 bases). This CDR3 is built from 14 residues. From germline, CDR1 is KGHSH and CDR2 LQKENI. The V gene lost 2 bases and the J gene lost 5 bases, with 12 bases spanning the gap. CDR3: CASSPGQGGETQYF. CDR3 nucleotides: TGTGCCAGCTCACCAGGACAGGGAGGGGAGACCCAGTACTTC.

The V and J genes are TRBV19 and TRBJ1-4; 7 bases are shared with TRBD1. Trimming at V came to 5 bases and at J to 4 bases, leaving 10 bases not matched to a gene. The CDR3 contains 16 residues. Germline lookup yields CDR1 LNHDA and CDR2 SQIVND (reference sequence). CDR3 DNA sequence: TGTGCCAGTAGTTCGGGACAGCGGATACTTAATGAAAAACTGTTTTTT. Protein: CASSSGQRILNEKLFF. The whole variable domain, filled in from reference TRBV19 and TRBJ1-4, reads DGGITQSPKYLFRKEGQNVTLSCEQNLNHDAMYWYRQDPGQGLRLIYYSQIVNDFQKGDIAEGYSVSREKKESFPLTVTSAQKNPTAFYLCASSSGQRILNEKLFFGSGTQLSVL.

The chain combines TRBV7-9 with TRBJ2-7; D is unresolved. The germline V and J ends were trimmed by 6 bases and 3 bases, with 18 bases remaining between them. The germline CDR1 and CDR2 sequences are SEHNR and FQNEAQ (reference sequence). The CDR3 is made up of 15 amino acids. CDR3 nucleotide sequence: TGTGCCAGCAGTTCCAGCCGGATAAAGGGCTACGAGCAGTACTTC. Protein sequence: CASSSSRIKGYEQYF.

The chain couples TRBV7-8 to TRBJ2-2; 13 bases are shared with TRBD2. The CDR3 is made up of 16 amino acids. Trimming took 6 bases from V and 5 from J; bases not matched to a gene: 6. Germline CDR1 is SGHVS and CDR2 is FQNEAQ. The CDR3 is CASSPRTSGSTGELFF. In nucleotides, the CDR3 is TGTGCCAGCAGTCCCAGGACTAGCGGGAGTACCGGGGAGCTGTTTTTT. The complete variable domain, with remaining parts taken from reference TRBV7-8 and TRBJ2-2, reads GAGVSQSPRYKVAKRGQDVALRCDPISGHVSLFWYQQALGQGPEFLTYFQNEAQLDKSGLPSDRFFAERPEGSVSTLKIQRTQQEDSAVYLCASSPRTSGSTGELFFGEGSRLTVL.

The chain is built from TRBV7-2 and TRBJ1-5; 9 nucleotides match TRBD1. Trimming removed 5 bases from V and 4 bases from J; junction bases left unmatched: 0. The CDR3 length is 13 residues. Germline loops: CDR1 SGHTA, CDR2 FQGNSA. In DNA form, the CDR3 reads TGTGCCAGCAGCGACAGGGGGAATCAGCCCCAGCATTTT. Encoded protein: CASSDRGNQPQHF.

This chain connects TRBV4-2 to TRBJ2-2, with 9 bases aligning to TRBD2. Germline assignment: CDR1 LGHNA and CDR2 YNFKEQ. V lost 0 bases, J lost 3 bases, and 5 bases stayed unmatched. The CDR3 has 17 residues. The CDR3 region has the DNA TGTGCCAGCAGCCAAGATAGTAGCGGGGGTTACACCGGGGAGCTGTTTTTT. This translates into CASSQDSSGGYTGELFF.

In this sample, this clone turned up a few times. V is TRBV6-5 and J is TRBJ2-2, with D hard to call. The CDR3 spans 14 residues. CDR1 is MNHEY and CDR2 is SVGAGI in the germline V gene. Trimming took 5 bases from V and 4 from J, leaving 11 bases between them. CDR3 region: CASSSRPGTGELFF. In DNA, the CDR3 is TGTGCCAGCAGTAGTCGACCAGGCACCGGGGAGCTGTTTTTT.